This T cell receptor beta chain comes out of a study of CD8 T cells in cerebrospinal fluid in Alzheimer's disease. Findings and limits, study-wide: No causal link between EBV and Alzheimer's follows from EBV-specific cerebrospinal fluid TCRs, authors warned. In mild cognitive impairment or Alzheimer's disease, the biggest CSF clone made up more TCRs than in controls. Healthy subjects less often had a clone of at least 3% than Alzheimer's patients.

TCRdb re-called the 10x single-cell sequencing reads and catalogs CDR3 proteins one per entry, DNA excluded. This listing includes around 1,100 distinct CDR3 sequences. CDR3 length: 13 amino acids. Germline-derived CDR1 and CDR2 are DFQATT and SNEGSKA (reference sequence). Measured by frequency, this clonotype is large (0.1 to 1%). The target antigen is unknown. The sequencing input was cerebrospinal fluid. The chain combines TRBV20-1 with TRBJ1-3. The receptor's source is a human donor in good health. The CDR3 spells CSARQESGNTIYF.